The entry that follows covers one T cell receptor beta chain sequence. Enrolled during active infection, Seattle patients were then followed longitudinally. Per the original data handling: Reference gene primers were amplified, and this amplification served to estimate nucleated cell counts. TCRdb's table, derived via immunoSEQ multiplex PCR, lists solely in-frame clones and lacks some. That table furnishes V, J and clone size, whereas the DNA furnished D and trimming. The sample consists of around 400,000 clones, approximately 87% of them appearing once. This entry comes from a study of blood T cell repertoires in COVID-19. For the study at large: Sites across the United States, Italy and Spain contributed samples from acute and convalescent COVID-19. In each case, the material was cDNA or gDNA derived from T cells, B-cell-depleted T cells, or PBMCs.

Trimming pared 3 bases from V and 5 bases from J, leaving 10 bases between. CDR1 LGHNA and CDR2 YSLEER come from the germline V gene. The CDR3 runs to 14 residues. The chain is built from TRBV4-3 and TRBJ2-2; possible D gene TRBD2, 5 bases. Sequencing was carried out using peripheral blood. This receptor was identified in a woman in her twenties or thirties with COVID-19, enrolled during active disease. CDR3 nucleotides: TGCGCCAGCAGCCAGATCGGGGAGACCGGGGAGCTGTTTTTT. It codes for CASSQIGETGELFF.